The TCR beta chain under discussion was sequenced for a study of T cell responses to AZD1222 COVID-19 vaccine (dated by TCRdb to the early 2020s). At the level of the whole study: TCR sequencing covered more than 230 trial participants: some 210 given two doses of AZD1222 and 26 given two doses of MenACWY control vaccine. Enrollment into the trials was organized by age into subgroups of 18-55, 56-69 and 70-plus years, and those subgroups contained roughly 150, 30 and 60 TCR-sequenced participants, respectively. Broad study findings and their caveats: The vaccine-associated CD4 TCRs covered the entire spike protein, and the dominant responses fell in regions 160-218 and 743-854. In the small 56-69-year group, the increase in depth fell short of significance, most likely because of low power. Epitopes outside the regions mutated in the B.1.351 and B.1.1.7 variants were reportedly recognized by nearly half of the unique spike-specific TCRs. Because no samples from the day 14 peak response were available, repertoires could be characterized only after the peak T cell response. Spike-specific TCR breadth and depth rose significantly after two AZD1222 doses compared with day 0 and with MenACWY recipients. Most participants were white British and females outnumbered males, and the authors suggested that clonal diversity may have been underestimated. Only 5 to 7 AZD1222 recipients were SARS-CoV-2 seropositive at baseline, limiting conclusions about previously exposed vaccinees.

From the cysteine through the phenylalanine, the CDR3 covers 15 amino acids. The sequence is cut down to CDR3 DNA, 45 bases in frame from base 1. Via the germline V gene, CDR1 is SGHRS and CDR2 YFSETQ. Trimming at the junction amounts to 4 bases on V and 4 bases on J, and the germline ends lie 17 bases apart. The CDR3 regions of human TCRbeta chains were analyzed by immunosequencing. As for the original processing: Repertoire TCRs were checked for matches against a reference library of SARS-CoV-2-specific TCRs that had been generated using the MIRA antigen-specificity platform. Breadth was defined as the fraction of unique TCRs that were SARS-CoV-2-associated. Depth was defined as the fraction of total T cells that were SARS-CoV-2-associated. Using the MIRA data, each spike-specific TCR was mapped to the spike region that the TCR reacts to and placed in a CD4 or CD8 class. Log10-transformed breadth and depth values were compared by one-way ANOVA with Sidak's multiple comparisons tests. Drawn from immuneACCESS, this table holds only the in-frame rearrangements with V and J called that TCRdb kept. Clones are partly lost; checked studies trace under half to an unresolved V gene and leave the rest unexplained. That table is the source of V, J and clone size, and D and trimming were worked out from the DNA. Within this sample are roughly 140,000 clones, with around 87% of them counted one time only. Of the sample, over 8% is held by the ten largest clones.

The sample's time point label, decoded: about 28 days (+/-7) after the second vaccine dose. Because spike-specific TCR depth and breadth did not differ between the two schedules, AZD1222 recipients who got a second dose at roughly 4 weeks were pooled with those who got a second dose at roughly 12 weeks. Vaccinee samples came from UK trials COV001 and COV002, including a single-blind randomized controlled phase 2/3 trial of AZD1222 (ChAdOx1 nCoV-19) in healthy adults. Trial participant PBMC samples were collected at day 0 and day 28 after the second dose for TCRbeta chain sequencing. With regard to this clone: It lacks a known antigen. No much larger clonotype is one base removed from it; base qualities were not supplied.

This sequence uses TRBV5-1 and TRBJ1-2, with a weak D call of TRBD1 (5 bases match). The sequencing here drew on peripheral blood, taken 28 days after the second AZD1222 dose. This clonotype was obtained from an adult who received the AZD1222 COVID-19 vaccine. The nucleotide sequence reads as follows: TGCGCCAGCAGCCAGAGCCAGGCAGGGATCTATGGCTACACCTTC. It is translated as CASSQSQAGIYGYTF.